The following is a TCR beta chain sequence with its context. The sample belongs to a study of OX40 agonist ivuxolimab in advanced cancers. Produced via immunoSEQ multiplex PCR; TCRdb's table is partial and in-frame only. The table includes nearly 25,000 clones, over 65% detected once. CDR1 and CDR2 from the germline V gene are LGHNA and YSLEER. The trim removed 2 bases at V and 2 bases at J, leaving 5 bases unmatched. This CDR3 contains 17 residues. The rearrangement links TRBV4-3 to TRBJ2-3; TRBD2 matches 12 bases. The TCR comes from an adult with an advanced solid tumor such as melanoma, head and neck, liver or kidney cancer. The sequenced sample was CD4+ or CD8+ T cells sorted from blood, obtained in a trial of the OX40 agonist ivuxolimab. CDR3: CASSQTGTSGYTDTQYF. The CDR3 nucleotides read TGCGCCAGCAGCCAAACCGGGACTAGCGGGTACACAGATACGCAGTATTTT.